Following are 27 T cell receptor beta chains from one sample sequenced in a study of T cell responses to AZD1222 COVID-19 vaccine. TCRdb's copy holds only in-frame clones and misses some; the assay was immunoSEQ multiplex PCR. The sample shows under 150,000 clones, approximately 90% of them seen only once. Material: peripheral blood, obtained on day 0 of MenACWY control vaccination. The receptors stem from an adult in good health.

The chain is built from TRBV11-3 and TRBJ1-1; the D gene is possibly TRBD1 (5 bases). V lost 5 bases, J lost 0 bases, and 13 bases lay in between. CDR3 size: 15 residues. The germline V gene encodes CDR1 SGHNT and CDR2 YENEEA. For the CDR3, the DNA is TGTGCCAGCAGCCCATCGGGACGGATGAACACTGAAGCTTTCTTT. Encoded protein: CASSPSGRMNTEAFF. Variable domain in full (rest from reference TRBV11-3 and TRBJ1-1): EAGVVQSPRYKIIEKKQPVAFWCNPISGHNTLYWYLQNLGQGPELLIRYENEEAVDDSQLPKDRFSAERLKGVDSTLKIQPAELGDSAVYLCASSPSGRMNTEAFFGQGTRLTVV.

DNA of the CDR3: TGCGCCAGCAGCTTGGCGGGGGGAGGATTGAGGAAAGCTTTCTTT. Its protein is CASSLAGGGLRKAFF. The V call is TRBV5-1, the J call TRBJ1-1, with a weak D call TRBD1 (5 bases). Per germline, CDR1 SGHRS and CDR2 YFSETQ. The CDR3 runs to 15 residues. The V end was cut by 0 bases, the J end by 9 bases, with 18 bases between.

CDR3 amino acids: CASSKGVQETQYF. CDR3 DNA: TGTGCCAGCAGCAAGGGGGTACAAGAGACCCAGTACTTC. The rearrangement uses TRBV3-1 (or the pseudogene TRBV3-2) and TRBJ2-5; D is perhaps TRBD1 (6 bases). V lost 5 bases to trimming and J lost 2 bases, with 9 bases between them. Germline CDR1 and CDR2: LGHDT and YNNKEL (reference sequence). The CDR3 consists of 13 residues.

V usage is TRBV30 and J usage is TRBJ1-2, with TRBD1 as a possible D gene (5 bases). Germline-derived CDR1 and CDR2 are GTSNPN and SVGIG (reference sequence). This CDR3 has 13 amino acids. Trimming stripped 0 bases from V and 8 bases from J, with 13 bases between. Here the CDR3 reads CAWSVQDPGGYTF. The CDR3 region has the DNA TGTGCCTGGAGTGTACAGGATCCCGGAGGCTACACCTTC.

CDR3 sequence (DNA): TGTGCCACCCAACCGGGGGGAAGCAATCAGCCCCAGCATTTT. As protein: CATQPGGSNQPQHF. The chain employs TRBV24-1 and TRBJ1-5, with a tentative D call TRBD1 (5 bases). The CDR3 covers 14 residues. Between the trimmed V and J ends, which lost 9 bases and 1 base, there was a span of 12 bases. CDR1 is KGHDR and CDR2 is SFDVKD in the germline V gene.

V gene TRBV28 combines with J gene TRBJ2-2; TRBD2 matches 13 bases. Per the germline V gene, CDR1 is MDHEN and CDR2 is SYDVKM. This CDR3 region has 17 residues. V gave up 3 bases and J gave up 5 bases; unmatched junction bases: 6. CDR3 in amino acids: CASSFPTSGRRTGELFF. CDR3 nucleotide sequence: TGTGCCAGCAGTTTCCCGACTAGCGGGAGGAGGACCGGGGAGCTGTTTTTT.

The chain uses TRBV5-1 and TRBJ1-2; TRBD1 aligns across 8 bases. V was pared by 6 bases and J by 5 bases, with 18 bases of the junction left unmatched. Germline V gives CDR1 SGHRS, CDR2 YFSETQ. CDR3 length: 17 residues. The CDR3 spells CASKEEVSPGQAYGYTF. In DNA, the CDR3 is TGCGCCAGCAAAGAGGAGGTATCTCCGGGACAGGCTTATGGCTACACCTTC.

This chain joins TRBV2 and TRBJ1-1; tentatively, D is TRBD1 (5 bases). Germline CDR1 and CDR2: SNHLY and FYNNEI. The CDR3 covers 13 residues. V was clipped by 4 bases and J by 10 bases, with 16 bases between them. The CDR3 loop reads CASSAPGILSAFF. For the CDR3, the DNA is TGTGCCAGCAGTGCCCCAGGGATACTTTCAGCTTTCTTT.

The chain uses TRBV12-5 and TRBJ1-3; perhaps TRBD1 as D (5 bases). CDR1 is LGHNT and CDR2 is FRNRAP in the germline V gene. Trimming stripped 5 bases from V and 0 bases from J, with 14 bases between. This CDR3 has 16 amino acids. CDR3 residues: CASGAGGTVSGNTIYF. CDR3 DNA sequence: TGTGCTAGTGGTGCGGGGGGGACCGTCTCTGGAAACACCATATATTTT.

The sample holds one count of this clone. This chain uses TRBV29-1 with TRBJ1-6; the D gene is possibly TRBD1 (6 bases). The V end was cut by 6 bases, the J end by 5 bases, with 11 bases between. The CDR3 has 13 amino acids. The germline V gene encodes CDR1 SQVTM and CDR2 ANQGSEA. Here the CDR3 reads CSVAYRDNSPLHF. The CDR3 DNA is TGCAGCGTCGCGTACAGGGATAATTCACCCCTCCACTTT.

This clone has only a few counts. The V and J genes are TRBV9 and TRBJ1-6; no clear D gene. Germline CDR1 is SGDLS and CDR2 is YYNGEE. The CDR3 sequence is 15 residues long. V was trimmed by 3 bases and J by 6 bases, leaving 13 bases between them. The chain's CDR3 is CASSESRVRNSPLHF. The DNA of the CDR3 is TGTGCCAGCAGCGAGTCGAGGGTTCGTAATTCACCCCTCCACTTT. The full variable domain, rest sourced from reference TRBV9 and TRBJ1-6, is DSGVTQTPKHLITATGQRVTLRCSPRSGDLSVYWYQQSLDQGLQFLIQYYNGEERAKGNILERFSAQQFPDLHSELNLSSLELGDSALYFCASSESRVRNSPLHFGNGTRLTVT.

This clone was detected a few times. The rearrangement joins TRBV28 to TRBJ1-2; unclear D gene. The CDR3 contains 14 residues. CDR1 and CDR2 (germline): MDHEN, SYDVKM. V lost 6 bases and J 5 bases, leaving 16 bases between the germline ends. CDR3 sequence: CASSSNSGVYGYTF. CDR3 nucleotide sequence: TGTGCCAGCAGCTCAAACTCCGGGGTGTATGGCTACACCTTC.

The V and J genes are TRBV6-1 and TRBJ1-1; a weak D match, TRBD1 (5 bases). V was pared by 2 bases and J by 10 bases, with 11 bases between. The CDR3 spans 12 residues. Germline-derived CDR1 and CDR2 are MNHNS and SASEGT. The CDR3 reads CASSERRTGAFF. CDR3 in DNA: TGTGCCAGCAGTGAAAGGAGAACAGGAGCTTTCTTT.

The V call is TRBV12-5, the J call TRBJ2-1; TRBD2 agrees at 8 bases. V was clipped by 6 bases and J by 8 bases; unmatched bases: 6. In germline, CDR1 is LGHNT, CDR2 FRNRAP. This CDR3 contains 13 residues. The CDR3 bases are TGTGCTAGTGGCCTTAGCGGGAAGGATGAGCAGTTCTTC. Protein sequence: CASGLSGKDEQFF.

The sample holds a few counts of this clone. J is TRBJ2-7 and V is TRBV28, with 11 bases that match TRBD1. From germline, CDR1 is MDHEN and CDR2 SYDVKM. This CDR3 spans 16 amino acids. Unmatched junction bases numbered 8, after V lost 2 bases and J lost 5 bases. CDR3 sequence: CASSLSRGQGVDEQYF. The CDR3 DNA follows: TGTGCCAGCAGTTTAAGTCGGGGACAGGGGGTTGACGAGCAGTACTTC. The whole variable domain, filled in from reference TRBV28 and TRBJ2-7, reads DVKVTQSSRYLVKRTGEKVFLECVQDMDHENMFWYRQDPGLGLRLIYFSYDVKMKEKGDIPEGYSVSREKKERFSLILESASTNQTSMYLCASSLSRGQGVDEQYFGPGTRLTVT.

This chain links TRBV27 with TRBJ2-7; 8 bases are shared with TRBD2. The CDR3 runs 14 residues. V trimming: 6 bases; J trimming: 5 bases; junction bases outside the gene matches: 9. The germline CDR1 and CDR2 sequences are MNHEY and SMNVEV (reference sequence). CDR3: CASSSGGTRNEQYF. The CDR3 coding sequence is TGTGCCAGCAGCTCGGGGGGGACTAGGAACGAGCAGTACTTC.

The chain combines TRBV9 with TRBJ2-3; 7 nucleotides match TRBD1. Unmatched junction bases numbered 8, after V lost 5 bases and J lost 2 bases. CDR1 and CDR2 (germline): SGDLS, YYNGEE. The CDR3 spans 15 residues. The CDR3 loop is CASSETGISTDTQYF. As DNA, the CDR3 is TGTGCCAGCAGTGAGACAGGGATATCCACAGATACGCAGTATTTT.

This clone appeared once. The genes are TRBV28 and TRBJ1-4; no clear D. CDR1 and CDR2 from the germline V gene are MDHEN and SYDVKM. The length of the CDR3 is 13 residues. V gave up 3 bases and J gave up 4 bases, with 6 bases separating them. CDR3 in DNA: TGTGCCAGCAGTTTGTTCCGTAATGAAAAACTGTTTTTT. Translated, it gives CASSLFRNEKLFF. The full variable domain, completed using reference TRBV28 and TRBJ1-4, is DVKVTQSSRYLVKRTGEKVFLECVQDMDHENMFWYRQDPGLGLRLIYFSYDVKMKEKGDIPEGYSVSREKKERFSLILESASTNQTSMYLCASSLFRNEKLFFGSGTQLSVL.

V is TRBV5-4 and J is TRBJ1-1; D ambiguous. With 4 bases removed from V and 6 bases from J, the gap between germline ends came to 22 bases. The CDR3 extends over 16 amino acids. Germline-derived CDR1 and CDR2 are SGHNT and YYREEE (reference sequence). For the CDR3, the DNA is TGTGCCAGCAGCCAGGATGATACTACGGAAGGCCCTGAAGCTTTCTTT. Translated: CASSQDDTTEGPEAFF.

J is TRBJ2-7 and V is TRBV24-1, with D possibly called TRBD1 or TRBD2 (5 bases each). The ends were cut back, 3 bases at V and 8 bases at J, with 10 bases in the middle. The CDR3 spans 12 residues. Looked up from germline, CDR1 is KGHDR and CDR2 is SFDVKD. The CDR3 here is CATSDTWGQQYF. CDR3 bases: TGTGCCACCAGTGATACCTGGGGACAGCAGTACTTC.

V gene TRBV6-6 combines with J gene TRBJ2-7, with D possibly matching TRBD2 (6 bases). Germline CDR1 reads MNHNY; CDR2 reads SVGAGI (reference sequence). V lost 6 bases and J 2 bases, leaving 11 bases between the germline ends. The CDR3 runs 13 residues. The CDR3 DNA reads TGTGCCAGCAGATTGGGGGGAACCTACGAGCAGTACTTC. This sequence encodes CASRLGGTYEQYF.

In DNA form, the CDR3 reads TGTGCCAGCAGCCCAGCGGGTCGAGGAAATGAGCAGTTCTTC. Protein product: CASSPAGRGNEQFF. The gene calls are TRBV7-3 and TRBJ2-1, with D possibly being TRBD2 (6 bases). The CDR3 consists of 14 residues. Deletions cut 5 bases from V and 7 bases from J, with 15 bases between. Per germline, CDR1 SGHTA and CDR2 FQGTGA.

This chain links TRBV5-4 with TRBJ1-2, with D maybe TRBD1 (6 bases). V lost 4 bases, J lost 5 bases, and 15 bases lay in between. The length of the CDR3 is 14 residues. Looked up from germline, CDR1 is SGHNT and CDR2 is YYREEE (reference sequence). Here the CDR3 reads CASSRGGEEYGYTF. In DNA form, the CDR3 reads TGTGCCAGCAGCCGAGGGGGGGAAGAGTATGGCTACACCTTC.

The V gene is TRBV27, the J gene TRBJ2-1; possibly TRBD2 for D (6 bases). The CDR3 extends over 14 amino acids. The V and J ends lost 5 bases and 7 bases respectively, with 15 bases between them. Germline V gene data show CDR1 as MNHEY and CDR2 as SMNVEV (reference sequence). The CDR3, as DNA: TGTGCCAGCAGTCCTGACGGGAGACGAAATGAGCAGTTCTTC. Translation gives CASSPDGRRNEQFF.

The gene calls are TRBV6-2 or TRBV6-3 and TRBJ1-5, with D possibly being TRBD1 (5 bases). This CDR3 has 17 residues. Germline V gene sequence: CDR1 MNHEY, CDR2 SVGEGT. V lost 6 bases to trimming and J lost 4 bases, with 22 bases between them. The CDR3 DNA sequence: TGTGCCAGCAGCTCTCGCCACTTTCAGGACACGAATCAGCCCCAGCATTTT. It is translated as CASSSRHFQDTNQPQHF.

The V and J genes are TRBV7-7 and TRBJ1-2, with D maybe TRBD1 (6 bases). The CDR3 length is 15 residues. Germline CDR1 is SSHAT and CDR2 is FNYEAQ (reference sequence). Trimming pared 5 bases from V and 6 bases from J, leaving 19 bases between. The CDR3 DNA follows: TGTGCCAGCAGCGCTAGGCGGACAGATCCGGATGGCTACACCTTC. Translating it yields CASSARRTDPDGYTF.

The gene calls are TRBV3-1 (or the pseudogene TRBV3-2) and TRBJ1-1, with D unresolved. Germline CDR1 is LGHDT and CDR2 is YNNKEL (reference sequence). Trimming shortened V by 5 bases and J by 6 bases, and 16 bases separated the two germline ends. The CDR3 consists of 14 residues. The CDR3: CASSSWPAGAEAFF. The CDR3 nucleotides read TGTGCCAGCAGCTCGTGGCCGGCGGGAGCTGAAGCTTTCTTT.